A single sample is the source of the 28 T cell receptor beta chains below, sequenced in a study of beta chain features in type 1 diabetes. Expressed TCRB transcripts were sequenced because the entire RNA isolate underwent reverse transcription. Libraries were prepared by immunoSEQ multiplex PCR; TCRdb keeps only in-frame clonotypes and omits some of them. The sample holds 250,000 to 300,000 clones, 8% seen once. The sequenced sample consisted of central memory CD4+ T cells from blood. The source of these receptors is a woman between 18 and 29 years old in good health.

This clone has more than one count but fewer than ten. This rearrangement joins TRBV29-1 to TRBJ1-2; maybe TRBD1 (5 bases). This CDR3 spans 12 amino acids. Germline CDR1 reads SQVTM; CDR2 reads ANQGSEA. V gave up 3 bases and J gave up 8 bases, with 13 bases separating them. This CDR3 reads CSVDSGFGGYTF. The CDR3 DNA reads TGCAGCGTTGATTCAGGGTTTGGAGGCTACACCTTC.

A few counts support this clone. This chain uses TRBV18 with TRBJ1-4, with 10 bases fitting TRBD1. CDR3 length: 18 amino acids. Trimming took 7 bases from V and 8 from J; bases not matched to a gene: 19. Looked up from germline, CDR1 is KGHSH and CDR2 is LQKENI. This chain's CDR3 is CASFNGAGTGVGSEKLFF. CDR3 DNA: TGTGCCAGCTTCAACGGGGCCGGGACAGGGGTCGGATCGGAAAAACTGTTTTTT.

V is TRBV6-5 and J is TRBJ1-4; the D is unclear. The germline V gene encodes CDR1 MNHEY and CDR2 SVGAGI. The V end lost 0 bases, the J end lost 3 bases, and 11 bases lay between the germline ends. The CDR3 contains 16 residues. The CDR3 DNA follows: TGTGCCAGCAGTTACTCCCTCAACAGCGCTAATGAAAAACTGTTTTTT. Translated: CASSYSLNSANEKLFF.

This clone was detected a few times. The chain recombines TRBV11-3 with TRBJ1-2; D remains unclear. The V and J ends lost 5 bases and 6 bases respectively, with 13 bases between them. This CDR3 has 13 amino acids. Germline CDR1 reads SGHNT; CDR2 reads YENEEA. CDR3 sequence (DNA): TGTGCCAGCAGCACCTCGCGAGAAGATGGCTACACCTTC. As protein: CASSTSREDGYTF.

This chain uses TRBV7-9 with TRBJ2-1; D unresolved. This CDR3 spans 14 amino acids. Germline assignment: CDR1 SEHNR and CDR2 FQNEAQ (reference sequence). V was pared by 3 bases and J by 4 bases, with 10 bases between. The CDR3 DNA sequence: TGTGCCAGCAGCTTGGTGGAGCTATACAATGAGCAGTTCTTC. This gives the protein CASSLVELYNEQFF.

The chain's CDR3 is CASSQRQTNTGELFF. CDR3 bases: TGTGCCAGCAGCCAGCGCCAAACCAACACCGGGGAGCTGTTTTTT. The chain joins TRBV4-2 to TRBJ2-2; the D is unclear. Trimming pared 3 bases from V and 2 bases from J, leaving 10 bases between. Germline V lookup: CDR1 LGHNA, CDR2 YNFKEQ. The CDR3 extends over 15 amino acids.

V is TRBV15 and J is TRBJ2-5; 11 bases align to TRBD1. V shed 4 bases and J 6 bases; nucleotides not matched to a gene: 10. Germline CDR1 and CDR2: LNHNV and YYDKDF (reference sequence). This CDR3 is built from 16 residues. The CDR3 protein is CATSTHSGTGGQTQYF. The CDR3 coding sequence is TGTGCCACCAGCACACACTCCGGGACAGGGGGGCAGACCCAGTACTTC.

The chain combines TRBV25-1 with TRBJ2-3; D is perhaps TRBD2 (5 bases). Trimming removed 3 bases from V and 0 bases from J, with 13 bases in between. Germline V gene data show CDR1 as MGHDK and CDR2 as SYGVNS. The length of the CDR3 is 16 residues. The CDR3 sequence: CASSEWRGSSTDTQYF. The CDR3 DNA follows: TGTGCCAGCAGTGAGTGGAGAGGGTCTAGCACAGATACGCAGTATTTT.

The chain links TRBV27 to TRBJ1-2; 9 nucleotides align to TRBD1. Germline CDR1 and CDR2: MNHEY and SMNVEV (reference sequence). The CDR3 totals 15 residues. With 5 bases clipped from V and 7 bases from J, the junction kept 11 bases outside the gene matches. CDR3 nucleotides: TGTGCCAGCAGTCCCGGGACAGGGCGGACCCCTGGCTACACCTTC. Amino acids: CASSPGTGRTPGYTF.

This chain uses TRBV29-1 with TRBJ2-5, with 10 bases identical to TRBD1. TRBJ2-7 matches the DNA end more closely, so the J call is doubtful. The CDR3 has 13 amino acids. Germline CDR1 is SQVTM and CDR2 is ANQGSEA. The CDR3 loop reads CSVERDRGDEQYF. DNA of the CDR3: TGCAGCGTTGAACGGGACAGGGGCGACGAGCAGTACTTC.

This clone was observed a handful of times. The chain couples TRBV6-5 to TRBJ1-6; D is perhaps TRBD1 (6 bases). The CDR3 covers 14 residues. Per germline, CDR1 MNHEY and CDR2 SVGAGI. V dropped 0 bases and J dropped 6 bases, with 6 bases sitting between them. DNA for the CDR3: TGTGCCAGCAGTTACTCAGGGGGTAATTCACCCCTCCACTTT. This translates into CASSYSGGNSPLHF.

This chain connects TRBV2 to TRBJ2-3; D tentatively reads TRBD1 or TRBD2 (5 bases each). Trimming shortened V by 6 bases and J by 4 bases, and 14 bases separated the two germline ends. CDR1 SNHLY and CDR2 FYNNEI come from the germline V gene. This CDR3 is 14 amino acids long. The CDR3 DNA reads TGTGCCAGCAGCCGGGACGGGGTGGCAGATACGCAGTATTTT. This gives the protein CASSRDGVADTQYF.

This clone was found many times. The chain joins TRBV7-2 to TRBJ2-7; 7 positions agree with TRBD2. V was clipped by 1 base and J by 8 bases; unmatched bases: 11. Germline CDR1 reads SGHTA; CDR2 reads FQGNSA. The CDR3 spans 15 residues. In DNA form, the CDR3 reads TGTGCCAGCAGCTTAGGGGCTAGCGGTCCCAGCAAGCAGTACTTC. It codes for CASSLGASGPSKQYF. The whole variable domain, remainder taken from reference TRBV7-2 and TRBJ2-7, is GAGVSQSPSNKVTEKGKDVELRCDPISGHTALYWYRQSLGQGLEFLIYFQGNSAPDKSGLPSDRFSAERTGGSVSTLTIQRTQQEDSAVYLCASSLGASGPSKQYFGPGTRLTVT.

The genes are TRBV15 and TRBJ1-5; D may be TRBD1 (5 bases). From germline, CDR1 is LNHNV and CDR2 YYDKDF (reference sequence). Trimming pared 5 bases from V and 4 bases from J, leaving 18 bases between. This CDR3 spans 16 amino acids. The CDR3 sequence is CATSGHRRAGNQPQHF. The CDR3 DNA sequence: TGTGCCACCAGCGGCCATCGCAGGGCTGGAAATCAGCCCCAGCATTTT.

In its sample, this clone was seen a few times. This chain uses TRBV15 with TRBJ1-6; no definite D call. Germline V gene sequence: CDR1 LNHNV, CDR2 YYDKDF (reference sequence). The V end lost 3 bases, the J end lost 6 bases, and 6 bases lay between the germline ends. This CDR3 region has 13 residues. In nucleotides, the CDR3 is TGTGCCACCAGCAGTTCTCTTAATTCACCCCTCCACTTT. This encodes CATSSSLNSPLHF. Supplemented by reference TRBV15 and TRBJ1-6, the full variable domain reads DAMVIQNPRYQVTQFGKPVTLSCSQTLNHNVMYWYQQKSSQAPKLLFHYYDKDFNNEADTPDNFQSRRPNTSFCFLDIRSPGLGDTAMYLCATSSSLNSPLHFGNGTRLTVT.

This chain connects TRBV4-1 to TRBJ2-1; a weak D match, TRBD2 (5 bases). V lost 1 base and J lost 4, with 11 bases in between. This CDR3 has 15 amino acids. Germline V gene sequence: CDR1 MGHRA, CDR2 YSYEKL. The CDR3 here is CASSQGRELYNEQFF. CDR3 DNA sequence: TGCGCCAGCAGCCAAGGCCGGGAACTTTACAATGAGCAGTTCTTC.

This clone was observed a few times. The CDR3 protein is CASSPVTSGSFEDHNEQFF. The CDR3 DNA reads TGCGCCAGCAGCCCCGTCACTAGCGGGTCCTTTGAGGACCACAATGAGCAGTTCTTC. The rearrangement uses TRBV4-3 and TRBJ2-1, with 9 bases identical to TRBD2. Germline CDR1 is LGHNA and CDR2 is YSLEER. The V and J ends lost 4 bases and 5 bases, in that order; junction bases with no gene match: 18. The CDR3 covers 19 residues.

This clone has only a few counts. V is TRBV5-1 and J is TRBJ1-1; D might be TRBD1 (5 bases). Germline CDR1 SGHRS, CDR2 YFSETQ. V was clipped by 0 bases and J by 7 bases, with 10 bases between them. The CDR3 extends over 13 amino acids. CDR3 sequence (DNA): TGCGCCAGCAGCTTGGGGCAACAGGTTGAAGCTTTCTTT. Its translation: CASSLGQQVEAFF.

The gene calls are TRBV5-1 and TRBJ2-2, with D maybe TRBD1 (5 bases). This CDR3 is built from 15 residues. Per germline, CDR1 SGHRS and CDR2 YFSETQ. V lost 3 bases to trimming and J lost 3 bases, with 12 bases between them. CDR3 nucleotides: TGCGCCAGCAGCTCCACACAGGTTTACACCGGGGAGCTGTTTTTT. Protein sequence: CASSSTQVYTGELFF.

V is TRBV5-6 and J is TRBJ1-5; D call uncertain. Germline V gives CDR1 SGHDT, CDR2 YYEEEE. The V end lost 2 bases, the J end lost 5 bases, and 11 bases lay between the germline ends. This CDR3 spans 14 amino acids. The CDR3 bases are TGTGCCAGCAGCTTTCGGAATGGGGATCAGCCCCAGCATTTT. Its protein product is CASSFRNGDQPQHF.

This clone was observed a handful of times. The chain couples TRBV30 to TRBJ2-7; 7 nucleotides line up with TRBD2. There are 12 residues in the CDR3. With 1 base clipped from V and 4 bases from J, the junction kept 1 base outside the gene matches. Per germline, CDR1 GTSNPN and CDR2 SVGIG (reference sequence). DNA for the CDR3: TGTGCCTGGAGTGCCGGGAGGTACGAGCAGTACTTC. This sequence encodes CAWSAGRYEQYF.

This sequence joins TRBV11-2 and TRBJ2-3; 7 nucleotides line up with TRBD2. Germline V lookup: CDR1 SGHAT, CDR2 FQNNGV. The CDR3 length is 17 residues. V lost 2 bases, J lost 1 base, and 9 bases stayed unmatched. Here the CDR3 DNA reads TGTGCCAGCAGCTTATCCCCTAACCGGGGGGGCACAGATACGCAGTATTTT. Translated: CASSLSPNRGGTDTQYF.

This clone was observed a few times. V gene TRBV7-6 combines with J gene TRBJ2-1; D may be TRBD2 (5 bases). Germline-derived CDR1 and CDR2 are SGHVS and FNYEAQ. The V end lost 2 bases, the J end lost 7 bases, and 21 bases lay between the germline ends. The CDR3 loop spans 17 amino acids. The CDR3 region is CASSLKRSGLTGNEQFF. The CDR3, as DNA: TGTGCCAGCAGCTTAAAACGAAGCGGCCTAACCGGGAATGAGCAGTTCTTC.

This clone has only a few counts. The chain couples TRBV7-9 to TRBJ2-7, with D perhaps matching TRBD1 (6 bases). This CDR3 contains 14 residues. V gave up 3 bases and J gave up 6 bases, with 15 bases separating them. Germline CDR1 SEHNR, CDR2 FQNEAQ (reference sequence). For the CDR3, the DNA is TGTGCCAGCAGCTTCTCAGGGGACGTAGGCGAGCAGTACTTC. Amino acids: CASSFSGDVGEQYF.

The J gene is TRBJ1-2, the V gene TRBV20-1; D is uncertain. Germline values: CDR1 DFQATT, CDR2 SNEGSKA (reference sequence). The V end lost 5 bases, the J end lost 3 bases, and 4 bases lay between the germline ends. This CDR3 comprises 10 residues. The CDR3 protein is CSARHYGYTF. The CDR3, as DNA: TGCAGTGCTCGACACTATGGCTACACCTTC.

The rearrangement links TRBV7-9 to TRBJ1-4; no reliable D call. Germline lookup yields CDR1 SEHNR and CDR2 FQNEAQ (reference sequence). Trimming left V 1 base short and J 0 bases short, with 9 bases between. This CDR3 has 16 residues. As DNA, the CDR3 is TGTGCCAGCAGCTTAGAACGGGGTCCAACTAATGAAAAACTGTTTTTT. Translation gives CASSLERGPTNEKLFF.

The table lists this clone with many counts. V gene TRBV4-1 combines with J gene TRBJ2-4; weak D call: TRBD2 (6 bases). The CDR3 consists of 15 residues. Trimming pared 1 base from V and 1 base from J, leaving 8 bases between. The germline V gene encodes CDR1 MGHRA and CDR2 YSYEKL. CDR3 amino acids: CASSQVGGAKNIQYF. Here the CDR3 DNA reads TGCGCCAGCAGCCAAGTCGGAGGGGCCAAAAACATTCAGTACTTC.

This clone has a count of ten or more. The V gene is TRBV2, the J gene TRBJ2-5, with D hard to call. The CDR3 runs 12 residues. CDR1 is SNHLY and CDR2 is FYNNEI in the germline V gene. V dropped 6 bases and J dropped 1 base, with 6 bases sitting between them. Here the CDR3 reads CASSSFQETQYF. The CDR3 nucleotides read TGTGCCAGCAGCTCGTTCCAAGAGACCCAGTACTTC. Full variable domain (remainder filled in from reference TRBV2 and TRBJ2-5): EPEVTQTPSHQVTQMGQEVILRCVPISNHLYFYWYRQILGQKVEFLVSFYNNEISEKSEIFDDQFSVERPDGSNFTLKIRSTKLEDSAMYFCASSSFQETQYFGPGTRLLVL.